This entry is about one T cell receptor (beta chain). Sequencing used immunoSEQ multiplex PCR; TCRdb keeps in-frame clones, though not all of them. The sample has about 94,000 clones; 84% are singletons. The data originate from a study of blood T cell repertoires in COVID-19. Overall study context: Material from acute and convalescent COVID-19 was sourced from the United States, Italy and Spain. T cells, B-cell-depleted T cells, or PBMCs supplied cDNA or gDNA.

The CDR3 contains 16 residues. V gave up 0 bases and J gave up 0 bases, with 10 bases separating them. Germline CDR1 reads SGHNT; CDR2 reads YYREEE (reference sequence). The sequenced sample consisted of peripheral blood. The V gene is TRBV5-4, the J gene TRBJ1-3; possibly TRBD1 for D (5 bases). The TCR was taken from a man between 60 and 75 years old with acute or convalescent COVID-19. The CDR3 region is CASSLGGPGSGNTIYF. CDR3 coding DNA: TGTGCCAGCAGCTTGGGGGGCCCCGGCTCTGGAAACACCATATATTTT.